Reported below is one T cell receptor beta chain. Its matching antigen is unknown. Sorted populations all exceeded 98% purity. These data originate in a study of beta chain features in type 1 diabetes. Study-wide background: The patient and healthy donor groups were comparable for age, gender and cell yields. The number of sorted cells examined across all samples was under 130,000,000.

Study-wide points: For Type 1 diabetes patients, all four CD4+ subsets carried TCRB CDR3s that were moderately but significantly shorter.

The investigators reverse transcribed all of the isolated RNA, so they sequenced expressed TCRB transcripts. The study sequenced naive, central memory and regulatory T cell samples to an average of about 3.8 million reads. The table came from immunoSEQ multiplex PCR; TCRdb's copy has only in-frame clones and leaves some out. The sample contains a few hundred thousand clones, approximately 13% of which appear only once. CDR1 is SGHTA, CDR2 FQGNSA, per germline. The V gene end was trimmed by 3 bases and the J gene end by 3 bases; junction bases not matched to a gene: 5. This CDR3 region has 14 residues.

The V and J genes are TRBV7-2 and TRBJ2-7, with 7 bases identical to TRBD1. The receptor was isolated from a woman between 18 and 29 years old with type 1 diabetes. The sequenced sample was naive CD4+ T cells from blood. The CDR3 nucleotides read TGTGCCAGCAGCTTTGGGACAGAGCTCTACGAGCAGTACTTC. It yields the protein CASSFGTELYEQYF.